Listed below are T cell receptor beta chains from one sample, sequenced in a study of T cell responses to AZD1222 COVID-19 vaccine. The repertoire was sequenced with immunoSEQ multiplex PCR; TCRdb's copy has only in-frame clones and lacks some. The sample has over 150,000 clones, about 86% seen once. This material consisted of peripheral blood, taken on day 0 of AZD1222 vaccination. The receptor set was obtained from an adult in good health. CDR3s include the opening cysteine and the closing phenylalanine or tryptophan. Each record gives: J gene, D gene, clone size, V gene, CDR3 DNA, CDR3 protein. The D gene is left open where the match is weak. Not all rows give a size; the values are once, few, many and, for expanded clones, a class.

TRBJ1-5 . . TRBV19 TGTGCCAGTAGTATCCCAGGGCCGAGCAATCAGCCCCAGCATTTT CASSIPGPSNQPQHF
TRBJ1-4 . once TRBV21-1 TGTGCCAGCAGCAAAAAAACCGAACAGGACTTAACTAATGAAAAACTGTTTTTT CASSKKTEQDLTNEKLFF
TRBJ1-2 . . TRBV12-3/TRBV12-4 TGTGCCAGCACCCAGGCAGGGGTAGGTGGCTACACCTTC CASTQAGVGGYTF
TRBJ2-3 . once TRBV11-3 TGTGCCAGCAGCCCCTCATTTAGGGGCACAGATACGCAGTATTTT CASSPSFRGTDTQYF
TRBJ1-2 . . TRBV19 TGTGCCACCGACTCGGGGAGGGCCGACTATGGCTACACCTTC CATDSGRADYGYTF
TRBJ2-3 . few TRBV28 TGTGCCAGCAGTCCAAGCACAGATACGCAGTATTTT CASSPSTDTQYF
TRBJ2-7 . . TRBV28 TGTGCCAGCAGCACGGGACCGCTCTACGAGCAGTACTTC CASSTGPLYEQYF
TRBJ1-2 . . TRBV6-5 TGTGCCAGCAGTTACTCGGTACCGGGCCGTGATGGCTACACCTTC CASSYSVPGRDGYTF
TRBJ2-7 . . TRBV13 TGTGCCAGCAGGTCAGGGACCTACGAGCAGTACTTC CASRSGTYEQYF
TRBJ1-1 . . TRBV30 TGTGCCTGGAGATTGCTGGGACAAGCTTTCTTT CAWRLLGQAFF
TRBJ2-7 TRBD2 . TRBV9 TGTGCCAGCAGCGCCGGTAGTCCGACGGGGGGTGGGACTTACGAGCAGTACTTC CASSAGSPTGGGTYEQYF
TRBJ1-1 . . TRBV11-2 TGTGCCAGCAGCTTCGAGGCTTCGAACACTGAAGCTTTCTTT CASSFEASNTEAFF
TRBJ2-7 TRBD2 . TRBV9 TGTGCCAGCCCCCGGGAGGGGTCCCTCTCCTACGAGCAGTACTTC CASPREGSLSYEQYF
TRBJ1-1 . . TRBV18 TGTGCCAGCTCACTGGACAAGAACACTGAAGCTTTCTTT CASSLDKNTEAFF
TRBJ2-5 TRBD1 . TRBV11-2 TGTGCCAGCAGCAGCCGGGACAGGGGGCAAGAGACCCAGTACTTC CASSSRDRGQETQYF